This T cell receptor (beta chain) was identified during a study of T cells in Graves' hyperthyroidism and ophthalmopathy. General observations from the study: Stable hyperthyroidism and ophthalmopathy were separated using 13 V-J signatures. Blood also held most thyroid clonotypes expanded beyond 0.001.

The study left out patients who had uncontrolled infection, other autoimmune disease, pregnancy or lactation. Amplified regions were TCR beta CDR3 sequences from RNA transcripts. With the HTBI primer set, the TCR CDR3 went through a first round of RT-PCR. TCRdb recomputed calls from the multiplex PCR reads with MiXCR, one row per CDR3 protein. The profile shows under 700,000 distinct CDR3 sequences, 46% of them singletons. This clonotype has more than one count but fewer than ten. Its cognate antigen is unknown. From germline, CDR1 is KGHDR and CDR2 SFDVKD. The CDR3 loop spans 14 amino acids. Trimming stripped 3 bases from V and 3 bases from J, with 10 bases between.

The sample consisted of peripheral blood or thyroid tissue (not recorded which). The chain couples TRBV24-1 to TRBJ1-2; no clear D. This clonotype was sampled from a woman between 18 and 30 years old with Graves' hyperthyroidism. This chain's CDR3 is CATSDPSRDYGYTF. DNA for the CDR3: TGTGCCACCAGTGATCCGTCGAGAGACTATGGCTACACCTTC.